The 16 T cell receptor beta chains reported below all come from one sample, sequenced in a study of CD8+ T cells in alopecia areata. Investigators isolated RNA and reverse transcribed it into cDNA to act as the sequencing template. The protocol was immunoSEQ multiplex PCR, while the TCRdb copy is restricted to in-frame clones and leaves out a portion. The profile shows hundreds of thousands of clones, around two thirds of them singletons. Here the sequenced sample was CD4+ T cells sorted from blood, taken at week 0. The receptors come from a human donor with alopecia areata.

The chain is built from TRBV15 and TRBJ2-7; D not certain. The CDR3 length is 17 residues. V shed 0 bases and J shed 0 bases, with 15 bases lying between them. CDR1 is LNHNV, CDR2 YYDKDF, per germline (reference sequence). The CDR3 loop reads CATSRDRSGRSSYEQYF. For the CDR3, the DNA is TGTGCCACCAGCAGAGATCGTTCGGGCAGGAGCTCCTACGAGCAGTACTTC.

This clone appeared once. The chain links TRBV29-1 to TRBJ2-3, with D unresolved. This CDR3 has 12 amino acids. From germline, CDR1 is SQVTM and CDR2 ANQGSEA. The V and J ends lost 4 bases and 4 bases respectively, with 9 bases between them. This CDR3 is CSVVPGSDTQYF. CDR3 coding DNA: TGCAGCGTTGTACCAGGATCAGATACGCAGTATTTT.

This chain uses TRBV9 with TRBJ2-7; no clear D gene. CDR1 and CDR2 (germline): SGDLS, YYNGEE. V lost 3 bases, J lost 0 bases, and 13 bases lay in between. This CDR3 comprises 15 residues. Here the CDR3 reads CASSAGSFSSYEQYF. The CDR3 DNA sequence: TGTGCCAGCAGCGCCGGGTCGTTTAGCTCCTACGAGCAGTACTTC.

This chain connects TRBV5-1 to TRBJ1-2; 8 bases align to TRBD1. This CDR3 comprises 14 residues. Losses at the gene ends were 4 bases for V and 1 base for J; bases not matched to a gene: 3. Germline V gives CDR1 SGHRS, CDR2 YFSETQ. The CDR3 coding sequence is TGCGCCAGCAGCGGGGACAGGATTAACTATGGCTACACCTTC. It codes for CASSGDRINYGYTF.

In regard to this clone: The same CDR3 arises from other DNA sequences in this sample as well. V and J are TRBV30 and TRBJ2-5, with D uncertain. Germline V CDR1 and CDR2: GTSNPN, SVGIG (reference sequence). The V gene lost 0 bases and the J gene lost 2 bases, with 7 bases spanning the gap. This CDR3 contains 13 residues. CDR3 bases: TGTGCCTGGAGTGTACTGGCGCAAGAGACCCAGTACTTC. Its protein is CAWSVLAQETQYF.

The chain employs TRBV7-6 and TRBJ2-7, with D unclear. The V end was cut by 6 bases, the J end by 1 base, with 7 bases between. The CDR3 loop spans 12 amino acids. Germline assignment: CDR1 SGHVS and CDR2 FNYEAQ. CDR3 in DNA: TGTGCCAGCAGTCCCGGATCCTACGAGCAGTACTTC. Translated: CASSPGSYEQYF.

V usage is TRBV25-1 and J usage is TRBJ1-6; D gene uncertain. The CDR3 is made up of 13 amino acids. The germline V gene encodes CDR1 MGHDK and CDR2 SYGVNS. Trimming shortened V by 3 bases and J by 9 bases, and 9 bases separated the two germline ends. For the CDR3, the DNA is TGTGCCAGCAGTGAGCACCCGGGTTCACCCCTCCACTTT. As protein: CASSEHPGSPLHF.

The CDR3 is CASGTGYNEQFF. CDR3 nucleotides: TGTGCCAGCGGAACAGGGTACAATGAGCAGTTCTTC. This rearrangement joins TRBV2 to TRBJ2-1, with a weak D call TRBD1 (6 bases). V lost 8 bases to trimming and J lost 4 bases, with 9 bases between them. The CDR3 loop spans 12 amino acids. Germline V gives CDR1 SNHLY, CDR2 FYNNEI.

The chain recombines TRBV11-2 with TRBJ2-5; 7 bases agree with TRBD1. Trimming removed 5 bases from V and 0 bases from J; junction bases left unmatched: 9. The V gene's germline CDR1 is SGHAT and CDR2 FQNNGV. CDR3 size: 16 residues. The chain's CDR3 is CASSPNRGEYQETQYF. In nucleotides, the CDR3 is TGTGCCAGCAGCCCGAACAGGGGCGAGTACCAAGAGACCCAGTACTTC.

This rearrangement joins TRBV11-1 to TRBJ2-1, with 8 bases fitting TRBD2. Per the germline V gene, CDR1 is SGHAT and CDR2 is FQDESV (reference sequence). This CDR3 is 16 amino acids long. V lost 1 base, J lost 1 base, and 3 bases stayed unmatched. The CDR3 loop reads CASSLGAGASYNEQFF. In DNA, the CDR3 is TGTGCCAGCAGCTTAGGAGCGGGGGCTTCCTACAATGAGCAGTTCTTC.

This clone was detected a few times. The sample holds other DNA sequences that translate to the same CDR3. The rearrangement joins TRBV29-1 to TRBJ2-7; weak D call: TRBD1 (5 bases). V lost 6 bases and J 4 bases, leaving 10 bases between the germline ends. This CDR3 is 11 amino acids long. Per germline, CDR1 SQVTM and CDR2 ANQGSEA. In DNA, the CDR3 is TGCAGCGTCGCCAGGGATTACGAGCAGTACTTC. It codes for CSVARDYEQYF.

The chain employs TRBV4-2 and TRBJ1-2; a possible D gene is TRBD1 (6 bases). Per the germline V gene, CDR1 is LGHNA and CDR2 is YNFKEQ. V lost 0 bases and J 4 bases, leaving 15 bases between the germline ends. The CDR3 loop spans 16 amino acids. The CDR3 sequence: CASSQDRAQGGYGYTF. CDR3 nucleotides: TGTGCCAGCAGCCAAGATAGGGCACAGGGCGGCTATGGCTACACCTTC.

This clone was seen more than once but under ten times. The chain couples TRBV6-5 to TRBJ2-7, with D perhaps TRBD1 (5 bases). V lost 5 bases and J 0 bases, leaving 11 bases between the germline ends. The CDR3 sequence is 14 residues long. Germline lookup yields CDR1 MNHEY and CDR2 SVGAGI. In DNA, the CDR3 is TGTGCCAGCAGTAATAACAGGCGCTCCTACGAGCAGTACTTC. It codes for CASSNNRRSYEQYF.

This clone was counted a few times. The chain is built from TRBV29-1 and TRBJ2-3, with D uncertain. The germline V gene has CDR1 SQVTM and CDR2 ANQGSEA. Trimming cost V 4 bases and J 1 base, with 6 bases left between them. The CDR3 runs to 12 residues. CDR3 protein: CSVADGTDTQYF. As DNA, the CDR3 is TGCAGCGTTGCTGACGGCACAGATACGCAGTATTTT.

This chain joins TRBV18 and TRBJ2-3, with a weak D call TRBD1 (6 bases). The CDR3 has 14 amino acids. Trimming cost V 3 bases and J 7 bases, with 14 bases left between them. CDR1 KGHSH and CDR2 LQKENI come from the germline V gene. In DNA, the CDR3 is TGTGCCAGCTCACCGGACAGAGGGAAGAATACGCAGTATTTT. This sequence encodes CASSPDRGKNTQYF.

The chain combines TRBV29-1 with TRBJ2-3; TRBD2 agrees at 9 bases. The CDR3 runs to 12 residues. The germline gives CDR1 SQVTM, CDR2 ANQGSEA. Unmatched junction bases numbered 3, after V lost 8 bases and J lost 3 bases. In DNA form, the CDR3 reads TGCAGCCATAGCGGGGGAACAGATACGCAGTATTTT. This codes for CSHSGGTDTQYF.